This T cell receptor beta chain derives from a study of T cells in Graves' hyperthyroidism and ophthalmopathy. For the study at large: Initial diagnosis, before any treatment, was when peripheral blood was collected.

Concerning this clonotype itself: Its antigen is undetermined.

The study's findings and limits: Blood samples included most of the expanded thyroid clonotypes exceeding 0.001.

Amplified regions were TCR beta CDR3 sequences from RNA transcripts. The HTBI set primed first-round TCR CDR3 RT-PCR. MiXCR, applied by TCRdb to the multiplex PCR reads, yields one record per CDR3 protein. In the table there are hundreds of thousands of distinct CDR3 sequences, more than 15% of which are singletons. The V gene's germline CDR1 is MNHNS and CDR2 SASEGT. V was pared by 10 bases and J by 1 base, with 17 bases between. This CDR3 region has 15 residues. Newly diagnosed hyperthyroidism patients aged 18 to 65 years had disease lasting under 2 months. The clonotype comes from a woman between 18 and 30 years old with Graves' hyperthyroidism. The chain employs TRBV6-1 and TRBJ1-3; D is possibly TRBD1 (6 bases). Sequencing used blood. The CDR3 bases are TGTGCCACGGAGGGGGAGGTGAATTCTGGAAACACCATATATTTT. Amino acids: CATEGEVNSGNTIYF.